The 10 T cell receptor beta chains listed next were all sequenced from one sample in a study of OX40 agonist ivuxolimab in advanced cancers. Only in-frame clones appear in the TCRdb table, and some are missing; sequencing was by immunoSEQ multiplex PCR. Among 78,000 or so clones listed, 92% were seen once. The material was CD4+ or CD8+ T cells sorted from blood, obtained in a trial of the OX40 agonist ivuxolimab. These receptor sequences come from an adult with an advanced solid tumor such as melanoma, head and neck, liver or kidney cancer.

V and J are TRBV4-1 and TRBJ2-3; 9 bases fit TRBD2. The CDR3 length is 17 residues. Germline assignment: CDR1 MGHRA and CDR2 YSYEKL. With 6 bases clipped from V and 2 bases from J, the junction kept 12 bases outside the gene matches. The CDR3, as DNA: TGCGCCAGCAGTCCCCTTCTAGCGGGGATTGACACAGATACGCAGTATTTT. Translation gives CASSPLLAGIDTDTQYF.

Comments on this clone: Its ends do not fully match the called genes, so a read error is possible. This sequence joins TRBV25-1 and TRBJ1-2; 8 bases map to TRBD1. The CDR3 loop spans 13 amino acids. Germline V gene sequence: CDR1 MGHDK, CDR2 SYGVNS. The CDR3 protein is CASSAQDRGRTFF. For the CDR3, the DNA is TGTGCCAGCAGCGCACAAGACAGGGGACGAACATTCTTC.

The chain links TRBV30 to TRBJ1-4; D gene ambiguous. The V gene's germline CDR1 is GTSNPN and CDR2 SVGIG (reference sequence). The V and J ends lost 4 bases and 3 bases respectively, with 12 bases between them. CDR3 length: 14 residues. The CDR3 sequence: CAWNPRISNEKLFF. DNA of the CDR3: TGTGCCTGGAATCCCAGGATTTCTAATGAAAAACTGTTTTTT. The full variable domain, completed using reference TRBV30 and TRBJ1-4, is SQTIHQWPATLVQPVGSPLSLECTVEGTSNPNLYWYRQAAGRGLQLLFYSVGIGQISSEVPQNLSASRPQDRQFILSSKKLLLSDSGFYLCAWNPRISNEKLFFGSGTQLSVL.

The rearrangement links TRBV19 to TRBJ1-1, with TRBD1 as a possible D gene (5 bases). The CDR3 totals 14 residues. Trimming removed 2 bases from V and 2 bases from J, with 9 bases in between. Germline V gene lookup returns CDR1 LNHDA and CDR2 SQIVND (reference sequence). For the CDR3, the DNA is TGTGCCAGTAGTATAATGAGGGGAAACACTGAAGCTTTCTTT. Translation gives CASSIMRGNTEAFF.

CDR3 nucleotides: TGTGCCAGCAGCCCGAACAGGTTACAAGAGACCCAGTACTTC. Protein: CASSPNRLQETQYF. The genes are TRBV6-5 and TRBJ2-5, with D possibly TRBD1 on 5 matching bases. The CDR3 runs 14 residues. Germline V gives CDR1 MNHEY, CDR2 SVGAGI. The V end was cut by 6 bases, the J end by 2 bases, with 13 bases between.

The chain couples TRBV6-5 to TRBJ2-3, with D tentatively TRBD1 (6 bases). The germline V gene encodes CDR1 MNHEY and CDR2 SVGAGI. The CDR3 extends over 15 amino acids. V was cut by 2 bases and J by 1 base, with 10 bases left in between. The CDR3 DNA follows: TGTGCCAGCAGTTACGGGGGCCCGGGCACAGATACGCAGTATTTT. It encodes CASSYGGPGTDTQYF.

This clone was seen a single time. This chain connects TRBV30 to TRBJ1-2; 8 bases line up with TRBD1. CDR1 and CDR2 from the germline V gene are GTSNPN and SVGIG (reference sequence). This CDR3 region has 16 residues. J gave up 7 bases and V 0 bases, and 13 bases lay outside the gene matches. The CDR3 bases are TGTGCCTGGAGTGTACATCTTTCAGGGGGCATCCGTGGCTACACCTTC. Encoded protein: CAWSVHLSGGIRGYTF. Drawing the rest from reference TRBV30 and TRBJ1-2, the complete variable domain is SQTIHQWPATLVQPVGSPLSLECTVEGTSNPNLYWYRQAAGRGLQLLFYSVGIGQISSEVPQNLSASRPQDRQFILSSKKLLLSDSGFYLCAWSVHLSGGIRGYTFGSGTRLTVV.

The gene calls are TRBV30 and TRBJ1-3; 7 bases fit TRBD1. The CDR3 contains 14 residues. The germline V gene encodes CDR1 GTSNPN and CDR2 SVGIG (reference sequence). Losses at the gene ends were 3 bases for V and 0 bases for J; bases not matched to a gene: 2. For the CDR3, the DNA is TGTGCCTGGAGCAGGGGGAGCTCTGGAAACACCATATATTTT. It encodes CAWSRGSSGNTIYF.

The chain joins TRBV7-2 to TRBJ2-2, with 13 bases that match TRBD2. CDR3 length: 16 residues. Unmatched junction bases numbered 6, after V lost 4 bases and J lost 7 bases. Germline values: CDR1 SGHTA, CDR2 FQGNSA. CDR3 residues: CASSWRTSGSNGELFF. The CDR3 region has the DNA TGTGCCAGCAGCTGGCGGACTAGCGGGAGTAACGGGGAGCTGTTTTTT. The complete variable domain, with remaining parts taken from reference TRBV7-2 and TRBJ2-2, reads GAGVSQSPSNKVTEKGKDVELRCDPISGHTALYWYRQSLGQGLEFLIYFQGNSAPDKSGLPSDRFSAERTGGSVSTLTIQRTQQEDSAVYLCASSWRTSGSNGELFFGEGSRLTVL.

This chain links TRBV11-3 with TRBJ2-7, with a possible D match to TRBD1 (5 bases). The CDR3 is made up of 14 amino acids. Trimming removed 4 bases at V and 8 bases at J, with 18 bases between. The germline CDR1 and CDR2 sequences are SGHNT and YENEEA. The CDR3 sequence is CASSSETGVEKQYF. The CDR3 nucleotides read TGTGCCAGCAGCTCGGAAACAGGAGTTGAAAAGCAGTACTTC. Variable domain in full (rest from reference TRBV11-3 and TRBJ2-7): EAGVVQSPRYKIIEKKQPVAFWCNPISGHNTLYWYLQNLGQGPELLIRYENEEAVDDSQLPKDRFSAERLKGVDSTLKIQPAELGDSAVYLCASSSETGVEKQYFGPGTRLTVT.